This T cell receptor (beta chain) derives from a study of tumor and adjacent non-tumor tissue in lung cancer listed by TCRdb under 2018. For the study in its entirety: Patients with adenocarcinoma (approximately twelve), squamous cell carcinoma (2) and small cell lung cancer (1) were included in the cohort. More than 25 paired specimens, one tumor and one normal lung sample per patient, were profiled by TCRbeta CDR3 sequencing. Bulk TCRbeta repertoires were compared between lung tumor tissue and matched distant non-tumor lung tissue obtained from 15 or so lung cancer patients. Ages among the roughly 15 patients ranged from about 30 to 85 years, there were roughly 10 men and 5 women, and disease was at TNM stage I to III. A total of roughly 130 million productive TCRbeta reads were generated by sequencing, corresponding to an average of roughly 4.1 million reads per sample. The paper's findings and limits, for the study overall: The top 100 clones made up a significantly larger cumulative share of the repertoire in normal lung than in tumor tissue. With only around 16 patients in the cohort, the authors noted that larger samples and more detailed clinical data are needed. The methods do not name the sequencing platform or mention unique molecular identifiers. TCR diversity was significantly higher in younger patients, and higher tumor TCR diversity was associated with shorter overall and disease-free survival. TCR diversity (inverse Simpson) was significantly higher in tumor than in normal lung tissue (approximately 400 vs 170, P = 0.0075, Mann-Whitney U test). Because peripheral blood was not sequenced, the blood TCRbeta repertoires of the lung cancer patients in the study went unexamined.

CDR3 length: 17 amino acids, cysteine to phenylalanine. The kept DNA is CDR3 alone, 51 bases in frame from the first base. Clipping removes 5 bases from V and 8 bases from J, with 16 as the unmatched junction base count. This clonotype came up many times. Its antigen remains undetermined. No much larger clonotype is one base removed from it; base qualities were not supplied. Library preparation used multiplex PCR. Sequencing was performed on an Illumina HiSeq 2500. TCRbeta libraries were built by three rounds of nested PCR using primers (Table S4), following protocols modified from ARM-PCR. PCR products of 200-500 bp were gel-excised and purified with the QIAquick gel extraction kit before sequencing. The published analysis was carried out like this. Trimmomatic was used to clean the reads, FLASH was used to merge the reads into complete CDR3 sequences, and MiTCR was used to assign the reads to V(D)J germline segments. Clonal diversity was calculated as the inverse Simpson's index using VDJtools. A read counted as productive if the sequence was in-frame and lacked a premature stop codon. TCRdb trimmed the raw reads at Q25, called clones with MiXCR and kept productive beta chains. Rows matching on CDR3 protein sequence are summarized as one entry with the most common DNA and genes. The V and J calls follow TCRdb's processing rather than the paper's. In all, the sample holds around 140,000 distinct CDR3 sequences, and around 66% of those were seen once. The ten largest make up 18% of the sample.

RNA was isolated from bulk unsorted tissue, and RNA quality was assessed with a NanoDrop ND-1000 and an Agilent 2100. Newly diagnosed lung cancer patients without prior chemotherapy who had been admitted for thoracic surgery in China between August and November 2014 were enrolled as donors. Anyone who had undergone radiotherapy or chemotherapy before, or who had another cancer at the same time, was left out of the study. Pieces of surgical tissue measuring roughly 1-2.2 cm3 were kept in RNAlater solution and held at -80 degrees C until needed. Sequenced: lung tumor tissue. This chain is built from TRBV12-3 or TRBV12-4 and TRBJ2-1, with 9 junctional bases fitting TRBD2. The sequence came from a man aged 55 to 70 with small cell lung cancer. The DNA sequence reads TGTGCCAGCAGTCCAGCTAATAGCGGGAGTCCGTTCCATGAGCAGTTCTTC. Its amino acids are CASSPANSGSPFHEQFF.